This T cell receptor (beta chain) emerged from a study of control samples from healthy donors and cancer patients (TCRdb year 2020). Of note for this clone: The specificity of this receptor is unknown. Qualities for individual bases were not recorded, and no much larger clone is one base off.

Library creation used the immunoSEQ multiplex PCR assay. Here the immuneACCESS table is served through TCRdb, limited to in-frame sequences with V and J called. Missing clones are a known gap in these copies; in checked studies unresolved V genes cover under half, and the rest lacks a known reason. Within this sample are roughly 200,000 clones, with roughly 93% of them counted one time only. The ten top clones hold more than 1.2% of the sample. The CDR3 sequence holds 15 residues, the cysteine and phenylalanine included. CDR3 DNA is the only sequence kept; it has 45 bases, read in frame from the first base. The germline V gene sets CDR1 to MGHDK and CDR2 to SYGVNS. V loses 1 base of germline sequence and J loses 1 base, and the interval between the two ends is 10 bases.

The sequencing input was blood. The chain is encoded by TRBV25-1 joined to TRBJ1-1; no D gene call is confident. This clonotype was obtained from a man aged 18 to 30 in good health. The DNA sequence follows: TGTGCCAGCAGTGAATTGATGGCAGGGAACACTGAAGCTTTCTTT. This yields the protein CASSELMAGNTEAFF.